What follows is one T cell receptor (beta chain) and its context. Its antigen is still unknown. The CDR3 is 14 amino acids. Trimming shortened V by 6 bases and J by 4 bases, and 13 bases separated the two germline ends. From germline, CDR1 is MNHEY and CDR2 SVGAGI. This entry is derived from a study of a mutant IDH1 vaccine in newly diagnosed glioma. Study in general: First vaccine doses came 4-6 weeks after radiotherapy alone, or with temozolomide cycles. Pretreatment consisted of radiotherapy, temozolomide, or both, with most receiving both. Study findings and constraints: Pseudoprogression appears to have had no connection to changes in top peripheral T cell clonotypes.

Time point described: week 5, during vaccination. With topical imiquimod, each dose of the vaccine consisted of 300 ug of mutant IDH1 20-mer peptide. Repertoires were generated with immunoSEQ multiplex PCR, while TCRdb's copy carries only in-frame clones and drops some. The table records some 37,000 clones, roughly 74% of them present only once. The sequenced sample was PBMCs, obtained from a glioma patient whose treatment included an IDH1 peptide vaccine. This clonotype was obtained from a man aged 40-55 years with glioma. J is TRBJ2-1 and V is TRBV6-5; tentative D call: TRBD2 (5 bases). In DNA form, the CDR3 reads TGTGCCAGCAGGTTTGGTGAGGGATACAATGAGCAGTTCTTC. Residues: CASRFGEGYNEQFF.